Shown below are 27 T cell receptor beta chains from a single sample sequenced in a study of blood T cell repertoires in COVID-19. This table comes from immunoSEQ multiplex PCR, and its TCRdb copy is limited to in-frame clones, with some not included. This repertoire shows some 380,000 clones, 90% found once; its top ten account for 6% to 7.5%. Sequencing was done on a sample of peripheral blood. Every receptor here comes from a man younger than 35 with active or convalescent COVID-19.

V usage is TRBV7-6 and J usage is TRBJ1-4; no clear D gene. This CDR3 region has 11 residues. The V end lost 2 bases, the J end lost 8 bases, and 3 bases lay between the germline ends. From germline, CDR1 is SGHVS and CDR2 FNYEAQ. CDR3 coding DNA: TGTGCCAGCAGCTTACGGGAAAAACTGTTTTTT. Its protein is CASSLREKLFF.

J is TRBJ1-2 and V is TRBV6-5, with 9 bases matching TRBD1. The CDR3 totals 15 residues. V lost 4 bases and J lost 0; bases outside the gene matches: 3. From germline, CDR1 is MNHEY and CDR2 SVGAGI. This CDR3 reads CASSSDRGANYGYTF. The CDR3, as DNA: TGTGCCAGCAGTTCGGACAGGGGAGCTAACTATGGCTACACCTTC.

The chain has TRBV9 and TRBJ1-4; no clear D gene. The germline V and J ends were trimmed by 0 bases and 8 bases, with 14 bases remaining between them. CDR1 and CDR2 (germline): SGDLS, YYNGEE. The CDR3 has 15 residues. The CDR3 nucleotides are TGTGCCAGCAGCGTAGGTCCCGGGTTTTCAGAAAAACTGTTTTTT. Encoded protein: CASSVGPGFSEKLFF.

This clone showed up just once. The germline gene is not matched at one end of the junction; a read error may be the cause. The rearrangement uses TRBV19 and TRBJ2-6; TRBD1 might be the D (6 bases). Germline V gene data show CDR1 as LNHDA and CDR2 as SQIVND (reference sequence). The CDR3 loop spans 18 amino acids. CDR3 bases: TGTGCCAGTAGTCGGAAGGACAGCCGCTCCTCTGGGGCCAACGTGCTGACTTTC. Its protein is CASSRKDSRSSGANVLTF.

The chain combines TRBV7-9 with TRBJ2-3; 7 nucleotides align to TRBD1. J lost 2 bases, V lost 5 bases, and 10 bases had no gene match. Germline CDR1 is SEHNR and CDR2 is FQNEAQ (reference sequence). This CDR3 region has 16 residues. The CDR3 protein is CASSPGTARTTDTQYF. CDR3 DNA sequence: TGTGCCAGCAGCCCCGGGACAGCTCGGACCACAGATACGCAGTATTTT.

The J gene is TRBJ2-7, the V gene TRBV15, with 9 bases lining up with TRBD2. This CDR3 is 19 amino acids long. Germline loops: CDR1 LNHNV, CDR2 YYDKDF (reference sequence). J lost 3 bases, V lost 3 bases, and 18 bases had no gene match. The CDR3 protein is CATSSGRGTKREVIYEQYF. CDR3 nucleotides: TGTGCCACCAGCAGCGGACGAGGGACTAAGCGGGAGGTAATCTACGAGCAGTACTTC.

This chain uses TRBV7-8 with TRBJ1-4; D call uncertain. Trimming stripped 5 bases from V and 7 bases from J, with 17 bases between. Germline lookup yields CDR1 SGHVS and CDR2 FQNEAQ. The CDR3 runs to 15 residues. In DNA form, the CDR3 reads TGTGCCAGCAGCGGAAGGACCGGGGTCGTTGAAAAACTGTTTTTT. Protein: CASSGRTGVVEKLFF.

The V and J genes are TRBV12-3 or TRBV12-4 and TRBJ1-3; D is ambiguous. Trimming stripped 5 bases from V and 10 bases from J, with 12 bases between. The CDR3 has 12 amino acids. This CDR3 reads CASSPELVTIYF. CDR3 sequence (DNA): TGTGCCAGCAGTCCAGAATTGGTGACCATATATTTT.

This chain joins TRBV19 and TRBJ2-1, with TRBD2 matching 7 bases. The CDR3 totals 13 residues. In germline, CDR1 is LNHDA, CDR2 SQIVND (reference sequence). Losses at the gene ends were 8 bases for V and 7 bases for J; bases not matched to a gene: 8. The CDR3 loop is CASWAGDWNEQFF. As DNA, the CDR3 is TGTGCCAGTTGGGCGGGAGATTGGAATGAGCAGTTCTTC.

This chain uses TRBV19 with TRBJ1-1; 7 nucleotides align to TRBD1. Looked up from germline, CDR1 is LNHDA and CDR2 is SQIVND (reference sequence). The CDR3 is 12 residues long. With 4 bases clipped from V and 6 bases from J, the junction kept 2 bases outside the gene matches. The CDR3 here is CASSRGTAEAFF. CDR3 in DNA: TGTGCCAGTAGTAGAGGGACAGCTGAAGCTTTCTTT. Looking up the rest from reference TRBV19 and TRBJ1-1 gives the full variable domain: DGGITQSPKYLFRKEGQNVTLSCEQNLNHDAMYWYRQDPGQGLRLIYYSQIVNDFQKGDIAEGYSVSREKKESFPLTVTSAQKNPTAFYLCASSRGTAEAFFGQGTRLTVV.

Here the CDR3 reads CASSMDLAGGPYEQYF. In DNA form, the CDR3 reads TGTGCCAGTAGTATGGACCTAGCGGGAGGGCCCTACGAGCAGTACTTC. V and J are TRBV19 and TRBJ2-7; 12 nucleotides align to TRBD2. The CDR3 spans 16 residues. Germline lookup yields CDR1 LNHDA and CDR2 SQIVND (reference sequence). J lost 2 bases, V lost 3 bases, and 5 bases had no gene match.

The V call is TRBV30, the J call TRBJ2-1; 10 bases are shared with TRBD2. V was clipped by 3 bases and J by 7 bases; unmatched bases: 6. Germline V gene sequence: CDR1 GTSNPN, CDR2 SVGIG (reference sequence). There are 14 residues in the CDR3. The CDR3 loop reads CAWSRLAGTNEQFF. The CDR3 nucleotides read TGTGCCTGGAGCCGACTAGCGGGCACAAATGAGCAGTTCTTC.

This clone appeared a single time. The chain couples TRBV7-3 to TRBJ2-4; perhaps TRBD1 as D (6 bases). The CDR3 has 13 residues. Trimming stripped 3 bases from V and 8 bases from J, with 11 bases between. CDR1 is SGHTA and CDR2 is FQGTGA in the germline V gene. CDR3 amino acids: CASSLGAWDIQYF. DNA of the CDR3: TGTGCCAGCAGCTTGGGGGCCTGGGACATTCAGTACTTC.

The chain recombines TRBV7-2 with TRBJ2-1; 8 bases match TRBD1. Trimming took 5 bases from V and 5 from J; bases not matched to a gene: 2. CDR3 length: 13 residues. In germline, CDR1 is SGHTA, CDR2 FQGNSA. The CDR3 DNA reads as TGTGCCAGCAGCCAGGGGGCTAACAATGAGCAGTTCTTC. This codes for CASSQGANNEQFF.

The chain carries TRBV5-6 and TRBJ2-7; tentative D call: TRBD1 (6 bases). V was cut by 4 bases and J by 4 bases, with 15 bases left in between. Germline V gives CDR1 SGHDT, CDR2 YYEEEE. This CDR3 comprises 14 residues. CDR3 loop: CASSPEGVGYEQYF. CDR3 coding DNA: TGTGCCAGCAGCCCAGAGGGGGTAGGTTACGAGCAGTACTTC.

The chain couples TRBV11-3 to TRBJ2-1; D perhaps matches TRBD2 (5 bases). Trimming pared 5 bases from V and 5 bases from J, leaving 16 bases between. Germline loops: CDR1 SGHNT, CDR2 YENEEA. The CDR3 length is 15 residues. CDR3 residues: CASSLRGLGNNEQFF. In DNA, the CDR3 is TGTGCCAGCAGCCTACGGGGTCTGGGAAACAATGAGCAGTTCTTC. The full variable domain, in which reference TRBV11-3 and TRBJ2-1 provide the parts outside the CDR3, is EAGVVQSPRYKIIEKKQPVAFWCNPISGHNTLYWYLQNLGQGPELLIRYENEEAVDDSQLPKDRFSAERLKGVDSTLKIQPAELGDSAVYLCASSLRGLGNNEQFFGPGTRLTVL.

The gene calls are TRBV27 and TRBJ1-4; 9 nucleotides match TRBD1. V was clipped by 9 bases and J by 7 bases; unmatched bases: 9. Germline CDR1 is MNHEY and CDR2 is SMNVEV (reference sequence). This CDR3 region has 14 residues. The CDR3 reads CASKPGTGSEKLFF. For the CDR3, the DNA is TGTGCCAGTAAACCCGGGACAGGGAGTGAAAAACTGTTTTTT.

The count of this clone is one. The V gene is TRBV6-2 or TRBV6-3, the J gene TRBJ1-5; 9 bases match TRBD1. The CDR3 is 15 residues long. Germline V CDR1 and CDR2: MNHEY, SVGEGT. V lost 5 bases, J lost 2 bases, and 4 bases stayed unmatched. The CDR3 bases are TGTGCCAGCAGTACAACAGGGGGCGGCAATCAGCCCCAGCATTTT. It specifies CASSTTGGGNQPQHF.

This chain connects TRBV4-3 to TRBJ2-1; TRBD2 matches 8 bases. After removal of 0 bases from V and 0 bases from J, the junction contained 4 bases not matched to a gene. The germline V gene has CDR1 LGHNA and CDR2 YSLEER. The CDR3 loop spans 17 amino acids. CDR3: CASSQEGLGPSYNEQFF. The CDR3 DNA follows: TGCGCCAGCAGCCAAGAGGGACTAGGCCCCTCCTACAATGAGCAGTTCTTC.

The J gene is TRBJ1-4, the V gene TRBV19; D is possibly TRBD1 (5 bases). Germline V CDR1 and CDR2: LNHDA, SQIVND (reference sequence). The CDR3 has 16 residues. The ends were cut back, 4 bases at V and 0 bases at J, with 12 bases in the middle. The CDR3 region is CASSTPGGATNEKLFF. The CDR3 nucleotides are TGTGCCAGTAGTACCCCAGGAGGGGCAACTAATGAAAAACTGTTTTTT.

Concerning this clone: An end of the junction differs from the germline gene, which may be a read error. The chain couples TRBV2 to TRBJ1-1; tentatively, D is TRBD1 (5 bases). This CDR3 contains 9 residues. The germline gives CDR1 SNHLY, CDR2 FYNNEI. The CDR3 reads CASSEPTAF. The CDR3, as DNA: TGTGCCAGCAGTGAACCGACAGCGTTT.

The rearrangement joins TRBV6-6 to TRBJ2-5; 8 bases map to TRBD2. CDR3 length: 14 amino acids. Trimming cost V 4 bases and J 5 bases; bases outside gene matches: 6. CDR1 is MNHNY and CDR2 is SVGAGI in the germline V gene (reference sequence). The CDR3 sequence is CASSSIAGRETQYF. Written as DNA, the CDR3 is TGTGCCAGCAGTTCAATAGCGGGGCGGGAGACCCAGTACTTC.

The chain has TRBV5-1 and TRBJ1-5; D is unresolved. Trimming took off 1 base at V and 5 bases at J, with 7 bases between the two ends. The length of the CDR3 is 13 residues. CDR1 SGHRS and CDR2 YFSETQ come from the germline V gene. CDR3 residues: CASSLKGDQPQHF. The CDR3 DNA is TGCGCCAGCAGCTTGAAGGGAGATCAGCCCCAGCATTTT.

The rearrangement joins TRBV9 to TRBJ2-1; 7 positions agree with TRBD2. CDR1 is SGDLS, CDR2 YYNGEE, per germline. V gave up 0 bases and J gave up 3 bases; unmatched junction bases: 3. There are 15 residues in the CDR3. The CDR3 DNA sequence: TGTGCCAGCAGCGTAGTCGGGAGGAGCTACAATGAGCAGTTCTTC. Protein: CASSVVGRSYNEQFF.

V and J are TRBV4-2 and TRBJ1-1; maybe TRBD1 (6 bases). In germline, CDR1 is LGHNA, CDR2 YNFKEQ. Trimming took 3 bases from V and 4 from J, leaving 12 bases between them. This CDR3 is built from 14 residues. The DNA for the CDR3 is TGTGCCAGCAGCCACCCAGGGGCAGGCACTGAAGCTTTCTTT. Translation gives CASSHPGAGTEAFF.

The table lists this clone with a count of one. The chain combines TRBV4-1 with TRBJ1-2, with unresolved D. V lost 5 bases to trimming and J lost 4 bases, with 14 bases between them. CDR1 and CDR2 from the germline V gene are MGHRA and YSYEKL. The length of the CDR3 is 14 residues. CDR3 residues: CASSSRRESYGYTF. The DNA of the CDR3 is TGCGCCAGCAGCTCCCGGAGGGAGAGCTATGGCTACACCTTC.

The rearrangement joins TRBV11-3 to TRBJ2-1; 16 nucleotides align to TRBD2. The length of the CDR3 is 17 residues. Germline trimming cut 0 bases from V and 12 bases from J; bases unmatched to any gene: 8. CDR1 and CDR2 from the germline V gene are SGHNT and YENEEA. The CDR3 loop is CASSLEGLAGGPGGQFF. Here the CDR3 DNA reads TGTGCCAGCAGCTTAGAGGGACTAGCGGGAGGGCCAGGTGGGCAGTTCTTC.